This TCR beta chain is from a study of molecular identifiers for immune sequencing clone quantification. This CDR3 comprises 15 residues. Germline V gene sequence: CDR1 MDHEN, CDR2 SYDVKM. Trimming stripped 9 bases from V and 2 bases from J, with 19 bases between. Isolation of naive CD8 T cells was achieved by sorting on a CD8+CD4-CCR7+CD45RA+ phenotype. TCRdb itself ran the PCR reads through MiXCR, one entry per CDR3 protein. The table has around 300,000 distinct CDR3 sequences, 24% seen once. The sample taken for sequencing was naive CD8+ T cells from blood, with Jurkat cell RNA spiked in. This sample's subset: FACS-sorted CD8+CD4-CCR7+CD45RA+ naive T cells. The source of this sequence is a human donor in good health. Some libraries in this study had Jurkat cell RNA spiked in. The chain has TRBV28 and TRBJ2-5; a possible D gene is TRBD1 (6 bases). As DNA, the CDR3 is TGTGCCAGTACTTCTCCAGGGGCAAGGCAAGAGACCCAGTACTTC. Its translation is CASTSPGARQETQYF. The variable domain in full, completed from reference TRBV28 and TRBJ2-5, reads DVKVTQSSRYLVKRTGEKVFLECVQDMDHENMFWYRQDPGLGLRLIYFSYDVKMKEKGDIPEGYSVSREKKERFSLILESASTNQTSMYLCASTSPGARQETQYFGPGTRLLVL.